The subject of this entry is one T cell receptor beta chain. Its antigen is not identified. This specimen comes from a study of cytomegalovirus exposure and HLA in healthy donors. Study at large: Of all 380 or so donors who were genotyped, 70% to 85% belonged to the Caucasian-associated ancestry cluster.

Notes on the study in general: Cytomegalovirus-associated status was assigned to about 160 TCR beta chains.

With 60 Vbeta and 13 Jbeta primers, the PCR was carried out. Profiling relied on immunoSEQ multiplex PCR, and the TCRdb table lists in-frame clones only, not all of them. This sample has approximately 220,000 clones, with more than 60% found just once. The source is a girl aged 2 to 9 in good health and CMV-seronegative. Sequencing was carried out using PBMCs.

CDR3 in amino acids: CASTSHSGTSGNNEQFF. The CDR3 DNA sequence: TGTGCCAGCACCTCACATTCCGGGACTAGCGGGAACAATGAGCAGTTCTTC. The rearrangement joins TRBV5-4 to TRBJ2-1, with 13 nucleotides matching TRBD2. Germline CDR1 reads SGHNT; CDR2 reads YYREEE (reference sequence). Trimming removed 6 bases from V and 5 bases from J; junction bases left unmatched: 11. The CDR3 spans 17 residues.